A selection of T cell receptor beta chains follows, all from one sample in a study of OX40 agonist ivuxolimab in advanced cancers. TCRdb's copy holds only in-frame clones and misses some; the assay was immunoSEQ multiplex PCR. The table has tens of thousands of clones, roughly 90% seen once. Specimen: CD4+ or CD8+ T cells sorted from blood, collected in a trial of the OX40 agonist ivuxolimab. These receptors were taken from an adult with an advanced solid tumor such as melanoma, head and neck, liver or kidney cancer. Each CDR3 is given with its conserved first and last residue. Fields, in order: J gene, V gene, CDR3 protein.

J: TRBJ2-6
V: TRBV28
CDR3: CASSFYGANVLTF

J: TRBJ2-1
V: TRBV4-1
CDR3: CASSQVAGGDEQFF

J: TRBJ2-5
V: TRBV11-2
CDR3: CASSLEVQAGGLGETQYF

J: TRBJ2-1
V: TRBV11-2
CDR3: CASSPHSYNEQFF

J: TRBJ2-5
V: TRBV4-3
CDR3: CASSQERETQYF

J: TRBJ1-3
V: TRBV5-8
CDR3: CASSQAISSGNTIYF

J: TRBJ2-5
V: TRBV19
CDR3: CASDDRETQYF

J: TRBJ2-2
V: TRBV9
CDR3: CASSVNWENTGELFF

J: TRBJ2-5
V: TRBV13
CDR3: CASSKGTGGSETQYF

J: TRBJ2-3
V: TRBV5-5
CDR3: CASSPNTGARTDTQYF

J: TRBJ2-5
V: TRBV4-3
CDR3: CASSQAASGSGETQYF

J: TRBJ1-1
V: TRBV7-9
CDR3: CASRDPSNTEAFF

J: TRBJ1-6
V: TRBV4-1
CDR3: CASSQASTGSPLHF

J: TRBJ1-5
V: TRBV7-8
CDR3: CASSPGQYSNQPQHF

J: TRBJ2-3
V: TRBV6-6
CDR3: CASSYSGGYGTDTQYF

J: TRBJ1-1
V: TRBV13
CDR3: CASSLGPAYTEAFF

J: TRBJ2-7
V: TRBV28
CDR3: CASSGRGGYEQYF

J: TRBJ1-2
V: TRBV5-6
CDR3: CASSARDREVYGYTF

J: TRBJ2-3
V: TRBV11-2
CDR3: CASSLDGGNTDTQYF

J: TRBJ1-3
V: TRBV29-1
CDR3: CSAREPGNTIYF

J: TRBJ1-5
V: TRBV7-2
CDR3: CASSSQGFGNQPQHF

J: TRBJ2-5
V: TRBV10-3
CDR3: CAIGDRGRLETQYF